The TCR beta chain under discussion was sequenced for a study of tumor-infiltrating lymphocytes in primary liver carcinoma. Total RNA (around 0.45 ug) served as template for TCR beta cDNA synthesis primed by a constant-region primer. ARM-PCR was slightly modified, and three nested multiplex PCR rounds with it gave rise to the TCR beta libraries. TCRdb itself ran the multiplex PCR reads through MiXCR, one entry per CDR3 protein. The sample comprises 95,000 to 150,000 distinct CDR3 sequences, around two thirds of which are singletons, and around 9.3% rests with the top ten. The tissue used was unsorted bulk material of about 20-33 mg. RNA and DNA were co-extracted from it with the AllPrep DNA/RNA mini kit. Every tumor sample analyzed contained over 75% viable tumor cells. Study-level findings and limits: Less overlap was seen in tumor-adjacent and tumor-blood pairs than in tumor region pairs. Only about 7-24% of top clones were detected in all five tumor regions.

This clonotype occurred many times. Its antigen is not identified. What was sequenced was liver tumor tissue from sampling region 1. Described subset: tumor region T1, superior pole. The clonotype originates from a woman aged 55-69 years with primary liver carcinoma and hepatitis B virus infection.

CDR3 amino acids: CAISESGSNEQFF. The CDR3 nucleotides read TGTGCCATCAGTGAGTCGGGGTCCAATGAGCAGTTCTTC. This rearrangement joins TRBV10-3 to TRBJ2-1; D uncertain. The CDR3 has 13 amino acids. CDR1 is ENHRY, CDR2 SYGVKD, per germline. The ends were cut back, 0 bases at V and 6 bases at J, with 6 bases in the middle.